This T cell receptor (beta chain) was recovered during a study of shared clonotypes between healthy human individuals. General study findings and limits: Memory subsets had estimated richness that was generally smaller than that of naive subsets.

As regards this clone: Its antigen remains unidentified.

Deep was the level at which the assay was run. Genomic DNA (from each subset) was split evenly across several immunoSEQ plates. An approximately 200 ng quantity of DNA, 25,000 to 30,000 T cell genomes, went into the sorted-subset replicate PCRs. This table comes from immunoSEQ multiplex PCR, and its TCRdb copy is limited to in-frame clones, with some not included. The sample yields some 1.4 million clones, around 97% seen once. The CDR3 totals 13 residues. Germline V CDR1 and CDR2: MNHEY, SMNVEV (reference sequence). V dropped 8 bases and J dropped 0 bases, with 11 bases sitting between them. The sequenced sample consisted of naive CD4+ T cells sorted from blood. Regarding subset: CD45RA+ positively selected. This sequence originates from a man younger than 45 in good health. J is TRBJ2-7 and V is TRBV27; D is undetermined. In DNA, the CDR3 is TGTGCCAGCCGGCCCGCGAACTCCTACGAGCAGTACTTC. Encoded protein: CASRPANSYEQYF.